This TCR beta chain stems from a study of shared clonotypes between healthy human individuals. This table comes from immunoSEQ multiplex PCR, and its TCRdb copy is limited to in-frame clones, with some not included. The repertoire includes 400,000 or so clones, about 96% of them detected once, and about 0.32% sits in the top ten. The CDR3 covers 12 residues. Trimming pared 1 base from V and 8 bases from J, leaving 6 bases between. CDR1 and CDR2 from the germline V gene are MGHRA and YSYEKL. Specimen: memory CD8+ T cells sorted from blood. Sample subset: CD45RO+ cells pooled with CCR7-negative TemRA cells. The chain is built from TRBV4-1 and TRBJ2-1; tentatively, D is TRBD1 (5 bases). The source is a man aged 30 to 45 in good health. The CDR3 loop is CASSQGRDEQFF. CDR3 bases: TGCGCCAGCAGCCAAGGCAGGGATGAGCAGTTCTTC.